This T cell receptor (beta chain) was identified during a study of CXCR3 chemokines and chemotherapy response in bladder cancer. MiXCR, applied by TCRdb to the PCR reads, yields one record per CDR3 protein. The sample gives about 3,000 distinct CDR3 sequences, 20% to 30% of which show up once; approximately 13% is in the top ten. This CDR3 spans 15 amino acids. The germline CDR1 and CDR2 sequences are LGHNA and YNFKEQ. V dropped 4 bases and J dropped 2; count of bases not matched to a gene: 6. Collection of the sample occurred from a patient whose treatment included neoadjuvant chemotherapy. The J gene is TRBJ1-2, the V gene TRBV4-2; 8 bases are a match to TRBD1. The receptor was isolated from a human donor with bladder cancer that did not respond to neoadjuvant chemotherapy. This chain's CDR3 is CASSLTTGVNYGYTF. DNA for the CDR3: TGTGCCAGCAGCCTTACGACAGGGGTAAACTATGGCTACACCTTC.